The clone carrying this TCR beta chain was seen at least ten times. Its antigen remains unknown. The same CDR3 can be traced to other DNA sequences in this sample. Negatively enriched CD4+ T cells were divided by CD45RA into naive and memory. This entry comes from a study of shared clonotypes between healthy human individuals. Findings and limits, study-wide: Clonotype sharing levels among donors were expected to vary with sequencing depth. Non-shared clonotypes showed lower generation probabilities than clonotypes common to all four donors.

Template for every sorted-subset replicate PCR totaled 200 to 250 ng DNA, 25,000 to 35,000 T cell genomes. Clones were sequenced by immunoSEQ multiplex PCR, and TCRdb holds only the in-frame ones, with some missing. Of over a million clones detected, around 78% appear once; the ten largest clones hold 0.6% to 0.7%. The sequenced sample consisted of memory CD4+ T cells from PBMCs. Subset indicated: CD45RA-negative fraction. The source is a man younger than 35 in good health. Some clones in this sample may be carry-over from other donors' samples.

DNA of the CDR3: TGTGCCAGCAGTGGACAGGGGAGGGATCAGCCCCAGCATTTT. This gives the protein CASSGQGRDQPQHF. The J gene is TRBJ1-5, the V gene TRBV2, with 8 positions matching TRBD1. Germline values: CDR1 SNHLY, CDR2 FYNNEI. J lost 5 bases, V lost 4 bases, and 4 bases had no gene match. CDR3 size: 14 residues.